Listed below are T cell receptor beta chains from one sample, sequenced in a study of T cell responses to AZD1222 COVID-19 vaccine. Repertoires were generated with immunoSEQ multiplex PCR, while TCRdb's copy carries only in-frame clones and drops some. The sample carries 90,000 to 150,000 clones, about 90% recorded once. This specimen was peripheral blood, taken 28 days after the second AZD1222 dose. The receptors were sampled from an adult who received the AZD1222 COVID-19 vaccine. CDR3s include the opening cysteine and the closing phenylalanine or tryptophan. Each record gives: D gene, V gene, clone size, J gene, CDR3 protein, CDR3 DNA. The D gene is left open where the match is weak. Not all rows give a size; the values are once, few, many and, for expanded clones, a class.

d_gene: TRBD1
v_gene: TRBV2
abundance: NA
j_gene: TRBJ2-7
CDR3aa: CASSEYSGQGSYEQYF
CDR3nt: TGTGCCAGCAGTGAATATTCGGGACAGGGCTCCTACGAGCAGTACTTC

d_gene: NA
v_gene: TRBV2
abundance: NA
j_gene: TRBJ1-2
CDR3aa: CASSGLGYGYTF
CDR3nt: TGTGCCAGCAGCGGTCTAGGCTATGGCTACACCTTC

d_gene: NA
v_gene: TRBV12-3/TRBV12-4
abundance: NA
j_gene: TRBJ1-4
CDR3aa: CASSVEGDEKLFF
CDR3nt: TGTGCCAGCAGTGTGGAAGGGGATGAAAAACTGTTTTTT

d_gene: NA
v_gene: TRBV18
abundance: NA
j_gene: TRBJ1-2
CDR3aa: CASSPPGWGSYGYTF
CDR3nt: TGTGCCAGCTCACCACCGGGGTGGGGATCCTATGGCTACACCTTC

d_gene: NA
v_gene: TRBV4-1
abundance: NA
j_gene: TRBJ1-5
CDR3aa: CASSQDVRGNQPQHF
CDR3nt: TGCGCCAGCAGCCAAGATGTAAGGGGAAATCAGCCCCAGCATTTT

d_gene: TRBD1
v_gene: TRBV18
abundance: few
j_gene: TRBJ2-7
CDR3aa: CASSPTSTGGRGEQYF
CDR3nt: TGTGCCAGCTCACCGACCTCGACAGGGGGCAGGGGCGAGCAGTACTTC

d_gene: NA
v_gene: TRBV7-2
abundance: NA
j_gene: TRBJ2-5
CDR3aa: CASSLNGYETQYF
CDR3nt: TGTGCCAGCAGCTTAAACGGTTATGAGACCCAGTACTTC

d_gene: NA
v_gene: TRBV5-1
abundance: NA
j_gene: TRBJ1-5
CDR3aa: CASSLEGTGASGQPQHF
CDR3nt: TGCGCCAGCAGCTTGGAGGGGACGGGTGCCTCGGGTCAGCCCCAGCATTTT

d_gene: NA
v_gene: TRBV6-5
abundance: NA
j_gene: TRBJ2-7
CDR3aa: CASSSAYEQYF
CDR3nt: TGTGCCAGTTCTTCGGCCTACGAGCAGTACTTC

d_gene: TRBD1
v_gene: TRBV28
abundance: NA
j_gene: TRBJ2-7
CDR3aa: CASKDRVSYEQYF
CDR3nt: TGTGCCAGCAAAGACAGGGTCTCCTACGAGCAGTACTTC

d_gene: NA
v_gene: TRBV12-1
abundance: NA
j_gene: TRBJ2-7
CDR3aa: CASRGTGSEQYF
CDR3nt: TGTGCCAGCAGAGGCACAGGGAGCGAGCAGTACTTC

d_gene: NA
v_gene: TRBV3-1/TRBV3-2
abundance: NA
j_gene: TRBJ2-5
CDR3aa: CASSQAPTAQETQYF
CDR3nt: TGTGCCAGCAGCCAAGCCCCGACTGCTCAAGAGACCCAGTACTTC

d_gene: NA
v_gene: TRBV6-2/TRBV6-3
abundance: NA
j_gene: TRBJ2-6
CDR3aa: CASSYVSRANVLTF
CDR3nt: TGTGCCAGCAGTTACGTATCTCGGGCCAACGTCCTGACTTTC

d_gene: TRBD1
v_gene: TRBV28
abundance: once
j_gene: TRBJ1-6
CDR3aa: CASSTPTGSGSYNSPLHF
CDR3nt: TGTGCCAGCAGTACCCCGACAGGGTCGGGCTCCTATAATTCACCCCTCCACTTT

d_gene: TRBD2
v_gene: TRBV7-8
abundance: NA
j_gene: TRBJ2-3
CDR3aa: CASSLNPGGDTDTQYF
CDR3nt: TGTGCCAGCAGCTTAAATCCGGGGGGGGACACAGATACGCAGTATTTT

d_gene: NA
v_gene: TRBV5-1
abundance: NA
j_gene: TRBJ1-5
CDR3aa: CASSLTGGNQPQHF
CDR3nt: TGCGCCAGCAGCTTGACGGGGGGCAATCAGCCCCAGCATTTT

d_gene: NA
v_gene: TRBV6-1
abundance: NA
j_gene: TRBJ2-3
CDR3aa: CASSEGWATDTQYF
CDR3nt: TGTGCCAGCAGTGAAGGATGGGCCACAGATACGCAGTATTTT

d_gene: TRBD2
v_gene: TRBV27
abundance: NA
j_gene: TRBJ2-1
CDR3aa: CASRRTSGGPKPKQFF
CDR3nt: TGTGCCAGCAGAAGGACTAGCGGGGGGCCAAAACCTAAACAGTTCTTC

d_gene: TRBD2
v_gene: TRBV6-2/TRBV6-3
abundance: NA
j_gene: TRBJ2-3
CDR3aa: CASSPRGLAGVSTDTQYF
CDR3nt: TGTGCCAGCAGCCCCCGCGGACTAGCGGGGGTTAGCACAGATACGCAGTATTTT

d_gene: TRBD2
v_gene: TRBV11-2
abundance: NA
j_gene: TRBJ2-2
CDR3aa: CASSLGRLADNTGELFF
CDR3nt: TGTGCCAGCAGCTTAGGGCGACTAGCGGATAACACCGGGGAGCTGTTTTTT

d_gene: TRBD1
v_gene: TRBV7-8
abundance: NA
j_gene: TRBJ2-5
CDR3aa: CASSSRLPGQGVQETQYF
CDR3nt: TGTGCCAGCAGCTCGAGGCTACCCGGACAGGGGGTACAAGAGACCCAGTACTTC

d_gene: TRBD1
v_gene: TRBV18
abundance: NA
j_gene: TRBJ2-7
CDR3aa: CASSPYSTGNEQYF
CDR3nt: TGTGCCAGCTCACCTTACTCGACAGGGAACGAGCAGTACTTC

d_gene: NA
v_gene: TRBV19
abundance: NA
j_gene: TRBJ1-2
CDR3aa: CASSIDRVGGQANYGYTF
CDR3nt: TGTGCCAGTAGTATAGATCGAGTCGGGGGCCAAGCTAACTATGGCTACACCTTC

d_gene: NA
v_gene: TRBV4-1
abundance: NA
j_gene: TRBJ1-1
CDR3aa: CASSPLSGGNTEAFF
CDR3nt: TGCGCCAGCAGCCCTTTATCGGGGGGCAACACTGAAGCTTTCTTT

d_gene: TRBD1
v_gene: TRBV19
abundance: NA
j_gene: TRBJ2-7
CDR3aa: CASTGTGNRHEQYF
CDR3nt: TGTGCCAGTACAGGGACAGGAAACCGCCACGAGCAGTACTTC

d_gene: NA
v_gene: TRBV7-6
abundance: NA
j_gene: TRBJ2-2
CDR3aa: CASSPNGGLNTGELFF
CDR3nt: TGTGCCAGCAGCCCGAACGGGGGGCTGAACACCGGGGAGCTGTTTTTT

d_gene: NA
v_gene: TRBV28
abundance: once
j_gene: TRBJ1-2
CDR3aa: CASSYRRGPTLYGYTF
CDR3nt: TGTGCCAGCAGTTACCGCCGCGGACCGACACTATATGGCTACACCTTC

d_gene: NA
v_gene: TRBV7-3
abundance: once
j_gene: TRBJ1-3
CDR3aa: CASQQGAGNTIYF
CDR3nt: TGTGCCAGCCAACAGGGAGCGGGAAACACCATATATTTT

d_gene: NA
v_gene: TRBV5-1
abundance: NA
j_gene: TRBJ2-7
CDR3aa: CASSSQSGGAEQYF
CDR3nt: TGCGCCAGCAGCTCCCAATCTGGGGGAGCCGAGCAGTACTTC

d_gene: TRBD1
v_gene: TRBV5-4
abundance: once
j_gene: TRBJ2-5
CDR3aa: CASSVNTGTGGETQYF
CDR3nt: TGTGCCAGCAGCGTCAACACCGGGACAGGAGGGGAGACCCAGTACTTC

d_gene: TRBD1
v_gene: TRBV24-1
abundance: NA
j_gene: TRBJ1-2
CDR3aa: CATSDPRTGSNYGYTF
CDR3nt: TGTGCCACCAGTGATCCTCGGACAGGGTCTAACTATGGCTACACCTTC

d_gene: TRBD1
v_gene: TRBV6-1
abundance: few
j_gene: TRBJ1-2
CDR3aa: CASSEGDRLGSGYTF
CDR3nt: TGTGCCAGCAGTGAGGGGGACAGGCTCGGCTCCGGCTACACCTTC

d_gene: NA
v_gene: TRBV11-3
abundance: NA
j_gene: TRBJ2-3
CDR3aa: CASSLGPEGGDTQYF
CDR3nt: TGTGCCAGCAGCTTGGGGCCGGAGGGCGGAGATACGCAGTATTTT

d_gene: NA
v_gene: TRBV2
abundance: NA
j_gene: TRBJ1-2
CDR3aa: CASSGQFYGYTF
CDR3nt: TGTGCCAGCAGTGGACAGTTCTATGGCTACACCTTC

d_gene: NA
v_gene: TRBV9
abundance: NA
j_gene: TRBJ2-1
CDR3aa: CASSVDGVGIKDEQFF
CDR3nt: TGTGCCAGCAGCGTAGATGGTGTTGGGATCAAGGATGAGCAGTTCTTC

d_gene: TRBD1
v_gene: TRBV7-7
abundance: once
j_gene: TRBJ1-6
CDR3aa: CASSLGTANSPLHF
CDR3nt: TGTGCCAGCAGCTTGGGGACAGCGAATTCACCCCTCCACTTT

d_gene: NA
v_gene: TRBV9
abundance: NA
j_gene: TRBJ1-4
CDR3aa: CASSVVATNEKLFF
CDR3nt: TGTGCCAGCAGCGTAGTTGCAACTAATGAAAAACTGTTTTTT

d_gene: TRBD2
v_gene: TRBV7-3
abundance: few
j_gene: TRBJ2-3
CDR3aa: CASSAHSGGAGDTQYF
CDR3nt: TGTGCCAGCAGCGCCCATAGCGGGGGGGCGGGAGATACGCAGTATTTT

d_gene: NA
v_gene: TRBV28
abundance: NA
j_gene: TRBJ2-7
CDR3aa: CASRVTGRYEQYF
CDR3nt: TGTGCCAGCAGAGTAACGGGCCGCTACGAGCAGTACTTC

d_gene: NA
v_gene: TRBV20-1
abundance: NA
j_gene: TRBJ1-1
CDR3aa: CSARKGTEAFF
CDR3nt: TGCAGTGCTCGCAAGGGGACTGAAGCTTTCTTT

d_gene: NA
v_gene: TRBV5-4
abundance: NA
j_gene: TRBJ1-6
CDR3aa: CASSLVYNSPLHF
CDR3nt: TGTGCCAGCAGCTTGGTCTATAATTCACCCCTCCACTTT

d_gene: NA
v_gene: TRBV9
abundance: NA
j_gene: TRBJ2-1
CDR3aa: CASSVRGSYNEQFF
CDR3nt: TGTGCCAGCAGCGTGCGGGGCTCCTACAATGAGCAGTTCTTC

d_gene: NA
v_gene: TRBV4-3
abundance: NA
j_gene: TRBJ2-7
CDR3aa: CASSRTPGEFYEQYF
CDR3nt: TGCGCCAGCAGCCGTACCCCCGGGGAGTTCTACGAGCAGTACTTC

d_gene: NA
v_gene: TRBV18
abundance: NA
j_gene: TRBJ2-5
CDR3aa: CASSAQETQYF
CDR3nt: TGTGCCAGCTCAGCCCAAGAGACCCAGTACTTC

d_gene: NA
v_gene: TRBV5-5
abundance: NA
j_gene: TRBJ1-5
CDR3aa: CASSLDGQGTAQHF
CDR3nt: TGTGCCAGCAGCTTGGATGGCCAGGGAACGGCCCAGCATTTT

d_gene: TRBD1
v_gene: TRBV28
abundance: NA
j_gene: TRBJ1-2
CDR3aa: CASRTTGQGAAGGYTF
CDR3nt: TGTGCCAGCAGAACTACAGGACAGGGGGCTGCTGGAGGCTACACCTTC

d_gene: NA
v_gene: TRBV2
abundance: NA
j_gene: TRBJ1-4
CDR3aa: CASSEGRVTEKLFF
CDR3nt: TGTGCCAGCAGTGAGGGCAGGGTGACTGAAAAACTGTTTTTT

d_gene: NA
v_gene: TRBV28
abundance: few
j_gene: TRBJ2-1
CDR3aa: CASSISSEPKANEQFF
CDR3nt: TGTGCCAGCAGTATATCCTCGGAACCCAAGGCCAATGAGCAGTTCTTC

d_gene: NA
v_gene: TRBV10-1
abundance: NA
j_gene: TRBJ1-1
CDR3aa: CASSEGNPGKNTEAFF
CDR3nt: TGCGCCAGCAGCGAAGGCAACCCAGGAAAAAACACTGAAGCTTTCTTT

d_gene: TRBD2
v_gene: TRBV3-1/TRBV3-2
abundance: NA
j_gene: TRBJ2-7
CDR3aa: CASSQVHQLGTSYEQGSPSYEQYF
CDR3nt: TGTGCCAGCAGCCAAGTCCACCAACTTGGGACTAGCTACGAGCAGGGGAGTCCCAGCTACGAGCAGTACTTC

d_gene: NA
v_gene: TRBV18
abundance: NA
j_gene: TRBJ1-1
CDR3aa: CASSQERQMNTEAFF
CDR3nt: TGTGCCAGCTCACAAGAGAGACAGATGAACACTGAAGCTTTCTTT

d_gene: NA
v_gene: TRBV11-3
abundance: NA
j_gene: TRBJ2-1
CDR3aa: CASSSRTGTEQFF
CDR3nt: TGTGCCAGCAGCTCGAGGACGGGGACTGAGCAGTTCTTC

d_gene: TRBD1
v_gene: TRBV4-3
abundance: once
j_gene: TRBJ1-2
CDR3aa: CASSYRDRGSYTF
CDR3nt: TGCGCCAGCAGCTACCGGGACAGGGGTAGCTACACCTTC

d_gene: TRBD1
v_gene: TRBV19
abundance: NA
j_gene: TRBJ1-1
CDR3aa: CASTKWSTGAPTTEAFF
CDR3nt: TGTGCCAGTACCAAATGGTCTACAGGGGCGCCAACCACTGAAGCTTTCTTT

d_gene: TRBD1
v_gene: TRBV7-9
abundance: once
j_gene: TRBJ1-3
CDR3aa: CASSLGLQGASGNTIYF
CDR3nt: TGTGCCAGCAGCTTAGGACTACAGGGGGCGAGTGGAAACACCATATATTTT

d_gene: TRBD1
v_gene: TRBV19
abundance: NA
j_gene: TRBJ1-6
CDR3aa: CASRGTANSPLHF
CDR3nt: TGTGCCAGTAGGGGGACAGCTAATTCACCCCTCCACTTT

d_gene: NA
v_gene: TRBV9
abundance: NA
j_gene: TRBJ2-3
CDR3aa: CASSLSGADTQYF
CDR3nt: TGTGCCAGCAGCCTCTCGGGGGCTGATACGCAGTATTTT